This T cell receptor (beta chain) is from a study of T cell responses to AZD1222 COVID-19 vaccine (dated by TCRdb to about 2021). Broadly, across the study: TCR sequencing covered fewer than 250 trial participants: approximately 200 given two doses of AZD1222 and 26 given two doses of MenACWY control vaccine. Trial participants were enrolled into age subgroups of 18-55, 56-69 and 70-plus years, which contained around 150, 29 and 61 TCR-sequenced participants, respectively. General study outcomes and caveats: CD4 TCRs associated with the vaccine covered the entire spike protein, and the dominant responses were in regions 160-218 and 743-854. Nearly half of unique spike-specific TCRs reportedly recognized epitopes outside regions mutated in the B.1.351 and B.1.1.7 variants. Conclusions about previously exposed vaccinees were limited because only six AZD1222 recipients were SARS-CoV-2 seropositive at baseline. Because no day 14 peak-response samples were available, the repertoires could be characterized only after the peak T cell response. In the small 56-69-year group, the increase in depth fell short of significance, most likely because of low power. Participants were mostly white British, with more females than males. The authors suggested clonal diversity may have been underestimated. After two AZD1222 doses, both the breadth and the depth of spike-specific TCRs were significantly higher than at day 0 and than in MenACWY recipients.

Spanning cysteine to phenylalanine, the CDR3 consists of 13 amino acids. CDR3 DNA is the only sequence kept; it has 39 bases, read in frame from the first base. CDR1 and CDR2 are drawn from the germline V gene: SGDLS, YYNGEE. V lost 4 bases and J lost 2 bases; the stretch between them is 10 bases long. This sample's time point label indicates: about 28 days (+/-7) after the second vaccine dose. AZD1222 recipients with second doses at about 4 weeks or about 12 weeks were pooled, because spike-specific TCR depth and breadth did not differ between schedules. Vaccinee samples came from UK trials COV001 and COV002, including a single-blind randomized controlled phase 2/3 trial of AZD1222 (ChAdOx1 nCoV-19) in healthy adults. Trial participant PBMC samples were collected at day 0 and day 28 after the second dose for TCRbeta chain sequencing. Details on this clone: The target of this receptor is not known. Base qualities are not recorded, but no much larger clone differs from it by a single base.

The CDR3 regions of human TCRbeta chains were analyzed by immunosequencing. Processing in the source paper ran as follows. TCRs in the repertoires were compared against a reference library of SARS-CoV-2-specific TCRs that had been generated with the MIRA antigen-specificity platform. Breadth meant the fraction of unique TCRs that were SARS-CoV-2-associated, whereas depth meant the fraction of total T cells that were SARS-CoV-2-associated. Using the MIRA data, each spike-specific TCR was mapped to the spike region that the TCR reacts to and placed in a CD4 or CD8 class. Log10-transformed breadth and depth values were compared by one-way ANOVA with Sidak's multiple comparisons tests. As stored in TCRdb, this immuneACCESS dataset retains in-frame rearrangements with V and J assigned. A fraction of the clones does not appear; measured against another copy, unresolved V genes explain less than half of the discrepancy, and the remainder lacks a known reason. V and J calls and clone size come straight from that table; D and trimming were deduced from the DNA. The sample table shows some 100,000 clones, and 88% are seen once. The top ten clonotypes cover about 4% of the sample.

This sequence was found in an adult who received the AZD1222 COVID-19 vaccine. The specimen comprised peripheral blood, sampled 28 days after the second AZD1222 dose. This chain joins TRBV9 to TRBJ2-7; there is no confident call for the D gene. The CDR3 region: CASSLDGPYEQYF. Here is the DNA: TGTGCCAGCAGCTTGGACGGACCCTACGAGCAGTACTTC.